This TCR beta chain is drawn from a study of blood T cell repertoires in COVID-19. For the study at large: The study drew acute and convalescent COVID-19 samples from the United States, Italy and Spain. T cells, B-cell-depleted T cells, or PBMCs supplied cDNA or gDNA.

Per the original data handling: Scientists estimated how many nucleated cells there were by amplifying reference gene primers. TCRdb's table, derived via immunoSEQ multiplex PCR, lists solely in-frame clones and lacks some. That table is the source of V, J and clone size, and D and trimming were worked out from the DNA. This table has 90,000 or so clones, 85% to 90% appearing once. The CDR3 sequence is 16 residues long. Trimming cost V 4 bases and J 0 bases, with 13 bases left between them. CDR1 SGHRS and CDR2 YFSETQ come from the germline V gene. V is TRBV5-1 and J is TRBJ1-4; unclear D gene. The sequence derives from a woman aged 80 or over with active or convalescent COVID-19. The sample taken for sequencing was peripheral blood. CDR3 DNA: TGCGCCAGCAGCATCACACCCGGGACAACTAATGAAAAACTGTTTTTT. Translation gives CASSITPGTTNEKLFF. The variable domain in full, with the rest retrieved from reference TRBV5-1 and TRBJ1-4, is KAGVTQTPRYLIKTRGQQVTLSCSPISGHRSVSWYQQTPGQGLQFLFEYFSETQRNKGNFPGRFSGRQFSNSRSEMNVSTLELGDSALYLCASSITPGTTNEKLFFGSGTQLSVL.